The clone carrying this TCR beta chain was seen a handful of times. Its cognate antigen is unknown. Patients included in sequencing had previously demonstrated CD8+CD57+ cell expansion by flow cytometry. Severe acquired aplastic anemia affected all patients. This CDR3 region has 13 residues. Trimming removed 0 bases from V and 7 bases from J, with 9 bases in between. CDR1 DFQATT and CDR2 SNEGSKA come from the germline V gene (reference sequence). The data were taken from a study of CD8+CD57+ T cells in acquired aplastic anemia. Study in general: Isolated CD4+ and CD8+ cells, once sorted, yielded DNA averaging about 3 ug. Study-level points and caveats: Patients shared 25 to 35 CD8+ CDR3 sequences with controls.

According to the study, genomic DNA was the template for TCR beta VDJ and CDR3 profiling. TCRdb processed the reads anew with MiXCR; each CDR3 protein has one entry. Here the sample spans fewer than 200,000 distinct CDR3 sequences, roughly two thirds being singletons. Source material: sorted CD4+, CD8+, or CD8+CD57+ T cells (not recorded which) from PBMCs. This sequence joins TRBV20-1 and TRBJ2-2, with unresolved D. This clonotype was sampled from a human donor with aplastic anemia. The CDR3 loop is CSARETLNGELFF. The DNA for the CDR3 is TGCAGTGCTAGAGAAACCCTGAACGGGGAGCTGTTTTTT.